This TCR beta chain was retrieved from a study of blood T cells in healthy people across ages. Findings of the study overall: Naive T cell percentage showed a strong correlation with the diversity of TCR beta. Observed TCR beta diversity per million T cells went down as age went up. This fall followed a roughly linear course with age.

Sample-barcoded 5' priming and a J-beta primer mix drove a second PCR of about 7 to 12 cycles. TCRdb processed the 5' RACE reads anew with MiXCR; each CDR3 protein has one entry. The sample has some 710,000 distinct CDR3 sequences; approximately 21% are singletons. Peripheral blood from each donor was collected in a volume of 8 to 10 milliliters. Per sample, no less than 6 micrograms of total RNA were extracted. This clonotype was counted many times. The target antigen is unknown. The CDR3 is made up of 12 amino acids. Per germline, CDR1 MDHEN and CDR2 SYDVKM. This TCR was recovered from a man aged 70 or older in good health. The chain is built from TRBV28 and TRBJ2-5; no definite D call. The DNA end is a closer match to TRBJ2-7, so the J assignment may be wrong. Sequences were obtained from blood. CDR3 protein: CASGSSPYEQYF. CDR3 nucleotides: TGTGCCAGCGGTTCTTCGCCCTACGAGCAGTACTTC.